This T cell receptor beta chain originates from a study of shared clonotypes between healthy human individuals. CDR1 is SQVTM, CDR2 ANQGSEA, per germline. The J segment lost 4 bases and the V segment lost 4 bases, leaving 8 bases of the junction unmatched. This CDR3 has 15 residues. CD45RO-negative CD8 cells positively selected for CCR7 made up the naive population, which excluded terminally differentiated effector memory CD45RA+ cells. Libraries were prepared by immunoSEQ multiplex PCR; TCRdb keeps only in-frame clonotypes and omits some of them. The sample holds about 820,000 clones, about 91% seen once.

The TCR sequence derives from a man aged 25-45 years in good health. This chain uses TRBV29-1 with TRBJ2-1; 9 nucleotides align to TRBD2. The specimen sequenced was naive CD8+ T cells sorted from blood. The CDR3 region is CSVGGASGKYNEQFF. In nucleotides, the CDR3 is TGCAGCGTTGGGGGGGCTAGCGGGAAGTACAATGAGCAGTTCTTC.